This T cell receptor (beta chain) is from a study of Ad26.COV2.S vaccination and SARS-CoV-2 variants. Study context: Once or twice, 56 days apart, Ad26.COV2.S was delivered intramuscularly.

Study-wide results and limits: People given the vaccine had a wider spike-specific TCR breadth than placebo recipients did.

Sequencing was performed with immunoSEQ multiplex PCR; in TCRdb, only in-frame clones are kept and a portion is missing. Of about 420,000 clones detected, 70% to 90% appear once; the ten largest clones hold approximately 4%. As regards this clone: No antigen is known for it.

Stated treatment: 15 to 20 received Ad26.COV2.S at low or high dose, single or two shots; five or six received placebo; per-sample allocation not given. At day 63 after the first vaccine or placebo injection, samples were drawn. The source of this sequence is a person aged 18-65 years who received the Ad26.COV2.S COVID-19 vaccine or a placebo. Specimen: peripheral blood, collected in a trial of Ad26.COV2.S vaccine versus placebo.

In DNA, the CDR3 is TGTGCCAGCAGCGTCTCTACAGGGTTGAACACTGAAGCTTTCTTT. Encoded protein: CASSVSTGLNTEAFF. The chain links TRBV9 to TRBJ1-1, with a possible D match to TRBD1 (6 bases). This CDR3 is built from 15 residues. Germline loops: CDR1 SGDLS, CDR2 YYNGEE. Trimming removed 2 bases from V and 0 bases from J, with 11 bases in between.